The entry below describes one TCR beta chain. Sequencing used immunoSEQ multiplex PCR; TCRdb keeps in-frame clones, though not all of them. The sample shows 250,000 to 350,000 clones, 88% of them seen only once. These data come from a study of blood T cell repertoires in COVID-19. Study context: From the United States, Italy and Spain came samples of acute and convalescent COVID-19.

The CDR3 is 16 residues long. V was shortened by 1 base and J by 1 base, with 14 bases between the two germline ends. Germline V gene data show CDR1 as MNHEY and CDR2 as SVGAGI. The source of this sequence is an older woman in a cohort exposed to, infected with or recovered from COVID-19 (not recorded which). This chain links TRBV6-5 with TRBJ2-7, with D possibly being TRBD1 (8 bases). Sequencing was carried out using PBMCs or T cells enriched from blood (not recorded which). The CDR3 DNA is TGTGCCAGCAGTTACTTTACAGGGGGAGGGTCCTACGAGCAGTACTTC. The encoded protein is CASSYFTGGGSYEQYF.